This T cell receptor (beta chain) was identified during a study of cytomegalovirus exposure and HLA in healthy donors. Study-level points and caveats: Most sequenced TCRs were rare (though some public TCRs occurred in many donors).

The CDR3 runs to 15 residues. V lost 1 base, J lost 4 bases, and 3 bases stayed unmatched. Per germline, CDR1 SGDLS and CDR2 YYNGEE. The primer mix had 60 Vbeta and 13 Jbeta primers. The data were produced by immunoSEQ multiplex PCR, yet TCRdb's version contains in-frame clones alone and is incomplete. The sample consists of over 150,000 clones, about 80% of them appearing once. In regard to this clone: Its antigen is undetermined.

The chain uses TRBV9 and TRBJ2-3; TRBD2 agrees at 10 bases. The TCR comes from a woman in her 30s in good health and CMV-seronegative. Sequenced: PBMCs. CDR3 in amino acids: CASSVTSGVADTQYF. The CDR3 nucleotides are TGTGCCAGCAGCGTAACTAGCGGGGTGGCAGATACGCAGTATTTT.